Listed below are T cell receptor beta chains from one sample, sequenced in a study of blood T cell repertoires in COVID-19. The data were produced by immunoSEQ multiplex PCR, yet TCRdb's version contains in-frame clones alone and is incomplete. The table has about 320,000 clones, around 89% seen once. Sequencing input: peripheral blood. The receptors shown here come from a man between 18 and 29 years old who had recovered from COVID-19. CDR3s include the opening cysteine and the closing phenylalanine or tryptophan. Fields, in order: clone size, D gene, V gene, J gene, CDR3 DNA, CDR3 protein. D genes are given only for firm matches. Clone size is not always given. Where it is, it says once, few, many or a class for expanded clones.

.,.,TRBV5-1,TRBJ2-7,TGCGCCAGCAGCGGAGGGGCAGCGGCCTACGAGCAGTACTTC,CASSGGAAAYEQYF
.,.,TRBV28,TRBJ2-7,TGTGCCAGCAGTTTAAGCGACAGGCACTACGAGCAGTACTTC,CASSLSDRHYEQYF
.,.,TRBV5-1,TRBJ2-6,TGCGCCAGCAGCTTGTCGGGGAGATCTGGGGCCAACGTCCTGACTTTC,CASSLSGRSGANVLTF
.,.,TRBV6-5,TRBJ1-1,TGTGCCAGCAGGGGACTCAGGGATGGGGACACTGAAGCTTTCTTT,CASRGLRDGDTEAFF
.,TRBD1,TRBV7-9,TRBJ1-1,TGTGCCAGCAGCTTACAGGGGGGTTTGTTGACTGAAGCTTTCTTT,CASSLQGGLLTEAFF
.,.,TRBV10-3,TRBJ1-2,TGTGCCATCAGTGAGCCCCCGACAGAAGAATATGGCTACACCTTC,CAISEPPTEEYGYTF
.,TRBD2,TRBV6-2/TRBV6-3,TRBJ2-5,TGTGCCAGCAGTCGCAGCGGGGGGGCCCTGGAGACCCAGTACTTC,CASSRSGGALETQYF
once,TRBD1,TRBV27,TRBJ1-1,TGTGCCAGCAGGTGGGGGACAGCGAACACTGAAGCTTTCTTT,CASRWGTANTEAFF
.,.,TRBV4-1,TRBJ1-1,TGCGCCAGCAGCCAAACCGCAACAGCCTTGAACACTGAAGCTTTCTTT,CASSQTATALNTEAFF
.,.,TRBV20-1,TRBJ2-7,TGCAGTGCTAATGAACAGACATACGAGCAGTACTTC,CSANEQTYEQYF
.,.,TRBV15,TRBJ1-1,TGTGCCACCAGCACCGGGCGGGCAGCCGGGAACACTGAAGCTTTCTTT,CATSTGRAAGNTEAFF
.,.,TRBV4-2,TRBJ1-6,TGTGCCAGCAGCCAAGGAGGAGGGAGCGTCGACCTTTATAATTCACCCCTCCACTTT,CASSQGGGSVDLYNSPLHF
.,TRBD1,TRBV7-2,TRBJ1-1,TGTGCCAGCAGCGATCTTCAGGGGGTGGCCACTGAAGCTTTCTTT,CASSDLQGVATEAFF
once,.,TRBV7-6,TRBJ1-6,TGTGCCAGCAGCTTATACATACGGGGGGACACAGATTCACCCCTCCACTTT,CASSLYIRGDTDSPLHF
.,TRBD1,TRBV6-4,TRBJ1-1,TGTGCCAGCAGACAGGGGGCCGTAAACACTGAAGCTTTCTTT,CASRQGAVNTEAFF
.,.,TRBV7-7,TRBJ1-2,TGTGCTAGCAGCTTAGTACCCCTACCACCTAACTATGGCTACACCTTC,CASSLVPLPPNYGYTF
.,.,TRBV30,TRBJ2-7,TGTGCCTGGTCGAAAGAGTACGAGCAGTACTTC,CAWSKEYEQYF
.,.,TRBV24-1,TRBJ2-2,TGTGCCACCAGTGGCCGTGCGGGCGGGGAGCTGTTTTTT,CATSGRAGGELFF
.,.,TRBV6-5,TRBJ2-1,TGTGCCAGCAGTTACTCGAGGGCGAGTGGGTACAATGAGCAGTTCTTC,CASSYSRASGYNEQFF
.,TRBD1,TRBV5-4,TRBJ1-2,TGTGCCAGCAGCTTCCGGTCTTCAGGGGGCGGGGATGGCTACACCTTC,CASSFRSSGGGDGYTF
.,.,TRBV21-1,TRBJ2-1,TGTGCCAGCAGCAAAGCCGGGAACTCCTACAATGAGCAGTTCTTC,CASSKAGNSYNEQFF
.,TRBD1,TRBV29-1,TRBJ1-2,TGCAGCGTGTCCTTGACAGGGGAGCAAGGCTACACCTTC,CSVSLTGEQGYTF
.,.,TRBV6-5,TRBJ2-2,TGTGCCAGCTCCAGCGGGTTCGCGAACACCGGGGAGCTGTTTTTT,CASSSGFANTGELFF
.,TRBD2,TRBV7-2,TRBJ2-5,TGTGCCAGCAGCCTATGGCGGGGGCAAGAGACCCAGTACTTC,CASSLWRGQETQYF
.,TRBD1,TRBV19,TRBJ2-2,TGTGCCACCTCGGACAGGGGTGGCACCGGGGAGCTGTTTTTT,CATSDRGGTGELFF
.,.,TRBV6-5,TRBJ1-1,TGTGCCAGCAGTTACTCTCCCCTGGCGGACACTGAAGCTTTCTTT,CASSYSPLADTEAFF
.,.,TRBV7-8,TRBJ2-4,TGTGCCAGCAGCCCTAGGACAGAAAACATTCAGTACTTC,CASSPRTENIQYF
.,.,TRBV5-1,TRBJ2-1,TGCGCCAGCAGCGGACCCGGTGGGACATACAATGAGCAGTTCTTC,CASSGPGGTYNEQFF
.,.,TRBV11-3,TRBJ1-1,TGTGCCAGCAGCTTTAGCCAGAACACTGAAGCTTTCTTT,CASSFSQNTEAFF
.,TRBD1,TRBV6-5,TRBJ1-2,TGTGCCAGCAGTTACGCCGGGACAGATTACTATGGCTACACCTTC,CASSYAGTDYYGYTF
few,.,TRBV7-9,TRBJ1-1,TGTGCCAGCAGCCGACAGGACAGCGGAGAAGCTTTCTTT,CASSRQDSGEAFF
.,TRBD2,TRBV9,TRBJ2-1,TGTGCCAGCAGCGTAGTCGGTAGCGGGGGGAAGTACAATGAGCAGTTCTTC,CASSVVGSGGKYNEQFF
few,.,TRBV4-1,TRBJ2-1,TGCGCCAGCAGCCATCAAGACAGTCGGCAGTTCTTC,CASSHQDSRQFF
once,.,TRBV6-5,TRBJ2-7,TGTGCCAGCAGTTCGGGACAACCCTACGAGCAGTACTTC,CASSSGQPYEQYF
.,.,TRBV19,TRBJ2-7,TGTGCCAGTAGTCTCTCCCCACAGGCCTACGAGCAGTACTTC,CASSLSPQAYEQYF
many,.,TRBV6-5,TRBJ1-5,TGTGCCAGCAGTCACAGGAATAGCAATCAGCCCCAGCATTTT,CASSHRNSNQPQHF
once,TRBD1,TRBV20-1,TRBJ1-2,TGCAGTGGACAGGGCCCTGATGGCTACACCTTC,CSGQGPDGYTF
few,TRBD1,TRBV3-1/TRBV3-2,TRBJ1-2,TGTGCCAGCAGCCAAGTAGTAGGGGGACAGGGAAGGGGCTACACCTTC,CASSQVVGGQGRGYTF
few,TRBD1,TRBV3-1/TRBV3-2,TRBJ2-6,TGTGCCAGCAGCCAAGCCTTCACGCCCCGGGACAGGGGAACTGGGGCCAACGTCCTGACTTTC,CASSQAFTPRDRGTGANVLTF
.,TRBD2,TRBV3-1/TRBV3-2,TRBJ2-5,TGTGCCAGCAGCCCGGGGGGGCGGGAAGAGACCCAGTACTTC,CASSPGGREETQYF
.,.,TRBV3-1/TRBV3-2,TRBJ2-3,TGTGCCAGCAGCCCCCAGGGGTATACGCAGTATTTT,CASSPQGYTQYF
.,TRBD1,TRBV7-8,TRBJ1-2,TGTGCCAGCTACCCCGGGACAGGCGGCTCTAACTATGGCTACACCTTC,CASYPGTGGSNYGYTF
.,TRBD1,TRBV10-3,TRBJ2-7,TGTGCCATCAGTGAGCCGGGACAGAGCTCCTACGAGCAGTACTTC,CAISEPGQSSYEQYF
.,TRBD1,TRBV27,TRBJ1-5,TGTGCCAGCAGTCCGGTAGGACAGGCCCATAGCAATCAGCCCCAGCATTTT,CASSPVGQAHSNQPQHF
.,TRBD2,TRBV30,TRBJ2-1,TGTGCCTGGATGGGGGAGCGGGAGGCCAATGAGCAGTTCTTC,CAWMGEREANEQFF
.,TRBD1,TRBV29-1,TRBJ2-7,TGCAGCGCCCTAGACAGGGTTAGCTCCTACGAGCAGTACTTC,CSALDRVSSYEQYF
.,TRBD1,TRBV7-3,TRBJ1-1,TGTGCCAGCAGCCCTACAGGGGGCGAATGGGACACTGAAGCTTTCTTT,CASSPTGGEWDTEAFF
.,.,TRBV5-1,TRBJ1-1,TGCGCCAGCAGCGCGACTTCGAACACTGAAGCTTTCTTT,CASSATSNTEAFF
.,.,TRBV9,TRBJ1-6,TGTGCCAGCAGCGTCAATCCACTCTCCTATAATTCACCCCTCCACTTT,CASSVNPLSYNSPLHF
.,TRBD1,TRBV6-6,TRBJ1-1,TGTGCCAGCATTCCAGGGGGCTTTGACACTGAAGCTTTCTTT,CASIPGGFDTEAFF
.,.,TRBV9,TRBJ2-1,TGTGCCAGCAGCGCAGACAGGAATGAGCAGTTCTTC,CASSADRNEQFF
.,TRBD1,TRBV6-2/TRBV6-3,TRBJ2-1,TGTGCCAGCAGTTATCCAGGGGACAGGGTGGACAATGAGCAGTTCTTC,CASSYPGDRVDNEQFF
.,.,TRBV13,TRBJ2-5,TGTGCCAGCAGCTCCCCGGCCCGGGGAAGGAAGACCCAGTACTTC,CASSSPARGRKTQYF
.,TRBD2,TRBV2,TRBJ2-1,TGTGCCAGCAGGCCTACGAGCGGGGCCATCAATGAGCAGTTCTTC,CASRPTSGAINEQFF
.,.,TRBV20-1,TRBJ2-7,TGCAGTGCTAGTCCTACCCTCTACGAGCAGTACTTC,CSASPTLYEQYF